These 22 T cell receptor beta chains were all obtained from the same sample, sequenced in a study of blood T cell repertoires in COVID-19 (dated by TCRdb to the early 2020s). The library was obtained by the immunoSEQ multiplex PCR assay. In its TCRdb copy, this immuneACCESS table keeps in-frame sequences only and misses some clones. Where compared with another copy, unresolved V genes explain less than half of these, and the others have no known cause. The sample contains about 150,000 clones, roughly 84% of them found a single time. The ten largest clones represent roughly a tenth of the sample. The sample taken for sequencing was peripheral blood. Receptor source: a woman of 80 years or more with active or convalescent COVID-19.

With respect to this clone: The germline gene is not matched at one end of the junction; a read error may be the cause. The V gene is TRBV9, the J gene TRBJ2-5; TRBD2 agrees at 7 bases. The CDR3 extends over 13 amino acids. The germline CDR1 and CDR2 sequences are SGDLS and YYNGEE. The CDR3 reads CASSVTVGGRPNF. The CDR3 region has the DNA TGTGCCAGCAGCGTTACCGTGGGGGGGAGGCCCAACTTC.

The chain couples TRBV10-1 to TRBJ2-1; the match to TRBD1 covers 9 bases. The CDR3 is 13 amino acids. CDR1 WNHNN and CDR2 SYGVQD come from the germline V gene (reference sequence). V gave up 5 bases and J gave up 6 bases; unmatched junction bases: 2. The CDR3 DNA sequence: TGCGCCAGCAGTCGGACAGGGGCCAATGAGCAGTTCTTC. Protein product: CASSRTGANEQFF.

The rearrangement joins TRBV6-5 to TRBJ1-3, with 9 bases lining up with TRBD1. In germline, CDR1 is MNHEY, CDR2 SVGAGI. V trimming: 5 bases; J trimming: 4 bases; junction bases outside the gene matches: 6. The CDR3 is 15 residues long. The CDR3 DNA reads as TGTGCCAGCAGTCTCGGACAGGGGAAAGGAAACACCATATATTTT. It is translated as CASSLGQGKGNTIYF.

This clone was counted only a few times. The genes are TRBV2 and TRBJ2-7; possibly TRBD1 for D (5 bases). Trimming cost V 1 base and J 3 bases, with 13 bases left between them. Germline CDR1 and CDR2: SNHLY and FYNNEI. This CDR3 spans 15 amino acids. The CDR3 loop reads CASSEGGRGSYEQYF. The CDR3, as DNA: TGTGCCAGCAGTGAAGGAGGTAGGGGCAGCTACGAGCAGTACTTC.

A remark on this clone: With a much larger clone just one base away, this may be a read error. CDR3 loop: CASSLARNTEAFF. CDR3 DNA: TGTGCCAGCAGCTTGGCCAGGAACACTGAAGCTTTCTTT. The V gene is TRBV5-4, the J gene TRBJ1-1; D uncertain. This CDR3 comprises 13 residues. V was shortened by 0 bases and J by 1 base, with 4 bases between the two germline ends. Germline V gene sequence: CDR1 SGHNT, CDR2 YYREEE (reference sequence).

This chain links TRBV3-1 (or the pseudogene TRBV3-2) with TRBJ1-6; a weak D match, TRBD1 (5 bases). Germline-derived CDR1 and CDR2 are LGHDT and YNNKEL (reference sequence). The CDR3 runs 13 residues. V lost 1 base and J lost 10, with 8 bases in between. Written as DNA, the CDR3 is TGTGCCAGCAGCCAAGTGCAGGGATCACCCCTCCACTTT. Translation: CASSQVQGSPLHF.

This clone was detected a few times. This chain connects TRBV7-2 to TRBJ2-7; 7 bases map to TRBD1. V dropped 5 bases and J dropped 2; count of bases not matched to a gene: 6. This CDR3 has 14 residues. The V gene's germline CDR1 is SGHTA and CDR2 FQGNSA. The CDR3 protein is CASSPDRNTYEQYF. In DNA form, the CDR3 reads TGTGCCAGCAGCCCGGACAGGAATACCTACGAGCAGTACTTC.

CDR3 DNA: TGTGCCAGCAGTTACCTAGACAGGGTCGATGAAAAACTGTTTTTT. It codes for CASSYLDRVDEKLFF. The chain combines TRBV6-6 with TRBJ1-4; 7 bases agree with TRBD1. This CDR3 region has 15 residues. V gave up 2 bases and J gave up 6 bases; unmatched junction bases: 6. Germline V gene data show CDR1 as MNHNY and CDR2 as SVGAGI (reference sequence).

The CDR3 sequence is CASSLAGFGYGYTF. CDR3 nucleotides: TGTGCCAGCAGCTTGGCCGGGTTCGGCTATGGCTACACCTTC. The chain combines TRBV5-4 with TRBJ1-2; D gene ambiguous. Looked up from germline, CDR1 is SGHNT and CDR2 is YYREEE (reference sequence). The CDR3 totals 14 residues. Trimming removed 0 bases from V and 4 bases from J, with 10 bases in between.

The genes are TRBV7-2 and TRBJ1-2; 9 positions match TRBD1. Looked up from germline, CDR1 is SGHTA and CDR2 is FQGNSA. The CDR3 spans 13 residues. Trimming cost V 5 bases and J 6 bases; bases outside gene matches: 4. CDR3 sequence (DNA): TGTGCCAGCAGCGAGAGACAGGGGGATGGCTACACCTTC. Its translation: CASSERQGDGYTF. The entire variable domain, with the rest obtained from reference TRBV7-2 and TRBJ1-2, is as follows: GAGVSQSPSNKVTEKGKDVELRCDPISGHTALYWYRQSLGQGLEFLIYFQGNSAPDKSGLPSDRFSAERTGGSVSTLTIQRTQQEDSAVYLCASSERQGDGYTFGSGTRLTVV.

This sequence joins TRBV3-1 (or the pseudogene TRBV3-2) and TRBJ1-3; D not certain. Germline V CDR1 and CDR2: LGHDT, YNNKEL (reference sequence). The CDR3 loop spans 16 amino acids. V was clipped by 2 bases and J by 0 bases, with 11 bases between them. The CDR3 spells CASSQRASLSGNTIYF. The CDR3 DNA is TGTGCCAGCAGCCAAAGAGCTTCTCTCTCTGGAAACACCATATATTTT.

The chain couples TRBV5-1 to TRBJ1-2; TRBD1 is a possible D gene (6 bases). Deletions cut 3 bases from V and 4 bases from J, with 13 bases between. The length of the CDR3 is 14 residues. From germline, CDR1 is SGHRS and CDR2 YFSETQ. The CDR3 DNA reads TGCGCCAGCAGCTCAATGGGGGCTAGCTATGGCTACACCTTC. This translates into CASSSMGASYGYTF.

For the CDR3, the DNA is TGTGCCAGCAGCGGAAATACGCTAGCGGGAGGAGGCAATGAGCAGTTCTTC. Its protein is CASSGNTLAGGGNEQFF. The rearrangement uses TRBV3-1 (or the pseudogene TRBV3-2) and TRBJ2-1, with TRBD2 matching over 11 bases. Trimming took 5 bases from V and 6 from J; bases not matched to a gene: 12. The CDR3 is made up of 17 amino acids. CDR1 is LGHDT, CDR2 YNNKEL, per germline (reference sequence).

The genes are TRBV28 and TRBJ1-1, with D uncertain. The V end lost 7 bases, the J end lost 4 bases, and 16 bases lay between the germline ends. The germline CDR1 and CDR2 sequences are MDHEN and SYDVKM. The CDR3 loop spans 14 amino acids. The CDR3 protein is CASTPVKSGTEAFF. The CDR3 DNA reads TGTGCCAGCACCCCGGTTAAGTCTGGCACTGAAGCTTTCTTT.

The V call is TRBV5-5, the J call TRBJ1-2, with a tentative D call TRBD1 (5 bases). CDR1 is SGHKS, CDR2 YYEKEE, per germline (reference sequence). V dropped 4 bases and J dropped 0 bases, with 16 bases sitting between them. This CDR3 has 16 amino acids. CDR3: CASSTGTTTTNYGYTF. The CDR3 DNA sequence: TGTGCCAGCAGCACCGGGACTACCACCACTAACTATGGCTACACCTTC. The whole variable domain, remainder taken from reference TRBV5-5 and TRBJ1-2, is DAGVTQSPTHLIKTRGQQVTLRCSPISGHKSVSWYQQVLGQGPQFIFQYYEKEERGRGNFPDRFSARQFPNYSSELNVNALLLGDSALYLCASSTGTTTTNYGYTFGSGTRLTVV.

This clone was recorded once. The CDR3 is CASSETTGPGYGYTF. The DNA of the CDR3 is TGTGCCAGCAGTGAAACGACAGGGCCTGGCTATGGCTACACCTTC. The chain combines TRBV25-1 with TRBJ1-2, with 7 bases identical to TRBD1. The germline V gene encodes CDR1 MGHDK and CDR2 SYGVNS. The CDR3 consists of 15 residues. The trim removed 2 bases at V and 4 bases at J, leaving 7 bases unmatched.

This clone occurred a few times. The chain employs TRBV4-1 and TRBJ2-2; D is possibly TRBD2 (5 bases). V was clipped by 4 bases and J by 1 base, with 19 bases between them. Germline V gives CDR1 MGHRA, CDR2 YSYEKL. This CDR3 spans 18 amino acids. CDR3 nucleotide sequence: TGCGCCAGCAGCCGACTATTCCCGCCTAGACTGAACACCGGGGAGCTGTTTTTT. Its translation: CASSRLFPPRLNTGELFF.

The chain joins TRBV14 to TRBJ2-7; TRBD2 aligns across 11 bases. V trimming: 1 base; J trimming: 6 bases; junction bases outside the gene matches: 11. There are 17 residues in the CDR3. The germline gives CDR1 SGHDN, CDR2 FVKESK. In nucleotides, the CDR3 is TGTGCCAGCAGCCAAGGCGGATGGACTAGCGGGTACGGCGAGCAGTACTTC. This codes for CASSQGGWTSGYGEQYF. Combining the CDR3 with reference TRBV14 and TRBJ2-7 gives the whole variable domain EAGVTQFPSHSVIEKGQTVTLRCDPISGHDNLYWYRRVMGKEIKFLLHFVKESKQDESGMPNNRFLAERTGGTYSTLKVQPAELEDSGVYFCASSQGGWTSGYGEQYFGPGTRLTVT.

The gene calls are TRBV11-3 and TRBJ2-5; TRBD2 aligns across 11 bases. V shed 5 bases, J shed 5 bases, and the junction held 4 bases outside the gene matches. This CDR3 is built from 14 residues. The V gene's germline CDR1 is SGHNT and CDR2 YENEEA. CDR3 in DNA: TGTGCCAGCAGCCAAACTAGCGGGAGTGAGACCCAGTACTTC. Its translation is CASSQTSGSETQYF.

CDR3 nucleotide sequence: TGTGCCAGCAGTCCAGGGGGGCAGGGGTCCAATCAGCCCCAGCATTTT. This sequence encodes CASSPGGQGSNQPQHF. The J gene is TRBJ1-5, the V gene TRBV28; 7 bases match TRBD1. The V segment lost 5 bases and the J segment 3 bases; nucleotides outside the gene matches: 10. CDR1 and CDR2 (germline): MDHEN, SYDVKM. The CDR3 loop spans 16 amino acids.

Ten or more counts support this clone. The J gene is TRBJ2-6, the V gene TRBV4-1, with 8 positions matching TRBD2. The germline V gene encodes CDR1 MGHRA and CDR2 YSYEKL. V was pared by 1 base and J by 4 bases, with 15 bases of the junction left unmatched. CDR3 length: 20 amino acids. The CDR3 nucleotides read TGCGCCAGCAGCCAAGGGAAAATGAGCGGGAGTTTCTCCGGGGCCAACGTCCTGACTTTC. Amino acids: CASSQGKMSGSFSGANVLTF.

The chain has TRBV9 and TRBJ2-5; 9 positions match TRBD2. The germline V gene has CDR1 SGDLS and CDR2 YYNGEE. The CDR3 spans 15 residues. V lost 4 bases to trimming and J lost 3 bases; unmatched junction nucleotides: 7. CDR3 nucleotides: TGTGCCAGCAGCTATAGCGGGAGTAAGGAAGAGACCCAGTACTTC. Protein sequence: CASSYSGSKEETQYF.